This TCR beta chain was documented in a study of control samples from healthy donors and cancer patients. Germline CDR1 reads MNHNS; CDR2 reads SASEGT. The junction had 9 bases not matched to a gene; V was cut back by 4 bases and J by 0 bases. CDR3 length: 18 residues. Method: immunoSEQ multiplex PCR; TCRdb's copy keeps in-frame clones and lacks some. The profile shows around 27,000 clones, almost 85% of them singletons. Sequencing was performed on PBMCs. This clonotype originated in a woman aged 55-69 years with head and neck cancer. The chain couples TRBV6-1 to TRBJ1-6, with 7 bases aligning to TRBD1. The CDR3, as DNA: TGTGCCAGCAGTGCGCTTCAGGGACAGAGCTCCTATAATTCACCCCTCCACTTT. It specifies CASSALQGQSSYNSPLHF.